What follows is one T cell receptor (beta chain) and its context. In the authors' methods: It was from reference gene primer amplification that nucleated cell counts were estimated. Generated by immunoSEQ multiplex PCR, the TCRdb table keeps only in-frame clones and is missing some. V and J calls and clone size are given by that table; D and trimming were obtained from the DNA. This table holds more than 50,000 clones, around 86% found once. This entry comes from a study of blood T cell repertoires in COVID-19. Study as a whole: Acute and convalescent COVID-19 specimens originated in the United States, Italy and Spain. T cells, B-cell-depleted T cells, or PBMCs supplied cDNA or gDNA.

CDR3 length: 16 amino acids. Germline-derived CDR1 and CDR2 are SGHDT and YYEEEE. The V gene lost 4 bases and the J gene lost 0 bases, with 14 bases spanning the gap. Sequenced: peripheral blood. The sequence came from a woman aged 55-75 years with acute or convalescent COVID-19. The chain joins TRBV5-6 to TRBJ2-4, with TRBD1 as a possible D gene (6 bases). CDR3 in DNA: TGTGCCAGCAGCCCGAGGGGGAGAGGAGCCAAAAACATTCAGTACTTC. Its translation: CASSPRGRGAKNIQYF.